This T cell receptor beta chain was sequenced in a study of blood T cell repertoires in COVID-19. In the study overall: PBMCs, B-cell-depleted T cells, or T cells provided the cDNA or gDNA that made up the material.

This clone was picked up a small number of times. The CDR3 is made up of 15 amino acids. V lost 4 bases and J lost 1; bases outside the gene matches: 5. Germline V gene lookup returns CDR1 SGHRS and CDR2 YFSETQ. Clones were read by immunoSEQ multiplex PCR, and TCRdb kept only the in-frame ones, dropping some. The sample yields 100,000 to 120,000 clones, just over 75% seen once. This sequence originates from a woman aged 80 or older with acute or convalescent COVID-19. Sequencing input: peripheral blood. The rearrangement links TRBV5-1 to TRBJ1-2, with 9 positions matching TRBD1. This CDR3 is CASSDGTGFNYGYTF. CDR3 DNA sequence: TGCGCCAGCAGCGATGGGACAGGGTTTAACTATGGCTACACCTTC.